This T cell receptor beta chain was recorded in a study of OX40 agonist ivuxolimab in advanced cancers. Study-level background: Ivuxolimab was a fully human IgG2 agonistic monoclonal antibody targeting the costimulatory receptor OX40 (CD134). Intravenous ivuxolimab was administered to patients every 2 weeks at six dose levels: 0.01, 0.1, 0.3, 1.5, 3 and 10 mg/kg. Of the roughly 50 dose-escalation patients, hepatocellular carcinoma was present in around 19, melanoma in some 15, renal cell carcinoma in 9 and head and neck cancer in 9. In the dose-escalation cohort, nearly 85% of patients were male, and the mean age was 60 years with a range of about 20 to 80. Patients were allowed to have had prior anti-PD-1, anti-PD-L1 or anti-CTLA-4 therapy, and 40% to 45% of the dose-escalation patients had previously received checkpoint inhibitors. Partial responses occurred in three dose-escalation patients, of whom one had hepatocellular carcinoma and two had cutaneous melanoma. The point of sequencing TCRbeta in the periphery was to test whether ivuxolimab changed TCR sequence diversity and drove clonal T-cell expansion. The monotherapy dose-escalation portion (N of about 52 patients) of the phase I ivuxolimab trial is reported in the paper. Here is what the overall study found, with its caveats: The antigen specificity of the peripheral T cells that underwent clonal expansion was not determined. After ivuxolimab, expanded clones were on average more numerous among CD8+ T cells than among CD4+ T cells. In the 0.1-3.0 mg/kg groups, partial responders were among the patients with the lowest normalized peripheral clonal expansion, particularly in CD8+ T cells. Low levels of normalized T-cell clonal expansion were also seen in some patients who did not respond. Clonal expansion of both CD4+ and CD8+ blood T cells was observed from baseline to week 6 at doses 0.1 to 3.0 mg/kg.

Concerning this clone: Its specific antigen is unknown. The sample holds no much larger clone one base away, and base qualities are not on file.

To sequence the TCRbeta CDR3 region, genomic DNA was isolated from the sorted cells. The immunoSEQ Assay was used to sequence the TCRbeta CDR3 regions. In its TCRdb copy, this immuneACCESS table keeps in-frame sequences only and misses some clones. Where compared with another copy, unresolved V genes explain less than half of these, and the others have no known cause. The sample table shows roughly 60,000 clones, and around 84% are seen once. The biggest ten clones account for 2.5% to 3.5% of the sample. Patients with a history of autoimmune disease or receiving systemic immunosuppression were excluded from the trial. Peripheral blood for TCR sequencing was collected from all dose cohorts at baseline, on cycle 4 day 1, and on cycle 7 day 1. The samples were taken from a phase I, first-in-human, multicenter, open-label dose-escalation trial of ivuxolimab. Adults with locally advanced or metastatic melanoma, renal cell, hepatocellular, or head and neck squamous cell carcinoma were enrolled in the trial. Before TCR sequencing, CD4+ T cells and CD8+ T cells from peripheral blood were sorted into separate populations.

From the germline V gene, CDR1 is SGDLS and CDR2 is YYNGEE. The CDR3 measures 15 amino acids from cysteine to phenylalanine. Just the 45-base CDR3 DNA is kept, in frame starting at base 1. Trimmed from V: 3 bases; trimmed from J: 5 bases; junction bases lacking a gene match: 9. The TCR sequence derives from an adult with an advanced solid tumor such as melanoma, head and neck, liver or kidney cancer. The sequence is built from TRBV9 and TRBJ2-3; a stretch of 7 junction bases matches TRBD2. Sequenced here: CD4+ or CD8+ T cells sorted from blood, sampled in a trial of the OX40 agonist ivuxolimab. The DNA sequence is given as TGTGCCAGCAGCGGCTCCCGGGGGGTAAAAGATACGCAGTATTTT. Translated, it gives CASSGSRGVKDTQYF.